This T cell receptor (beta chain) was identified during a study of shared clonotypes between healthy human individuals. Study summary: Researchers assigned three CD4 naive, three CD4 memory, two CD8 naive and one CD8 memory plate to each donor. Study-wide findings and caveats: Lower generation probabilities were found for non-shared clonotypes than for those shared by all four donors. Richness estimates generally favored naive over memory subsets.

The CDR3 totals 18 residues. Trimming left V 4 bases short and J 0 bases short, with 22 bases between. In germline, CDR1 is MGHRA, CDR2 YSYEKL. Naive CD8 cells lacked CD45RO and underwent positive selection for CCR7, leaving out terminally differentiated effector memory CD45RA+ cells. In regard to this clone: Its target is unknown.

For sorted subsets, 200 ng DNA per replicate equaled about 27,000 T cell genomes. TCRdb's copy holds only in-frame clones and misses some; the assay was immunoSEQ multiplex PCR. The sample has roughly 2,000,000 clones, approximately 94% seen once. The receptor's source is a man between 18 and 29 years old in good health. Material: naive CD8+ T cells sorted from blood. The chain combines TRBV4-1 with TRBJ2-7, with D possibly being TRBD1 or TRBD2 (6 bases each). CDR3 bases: TGCGCCAGCAGCCGACTGCCCCTTGAGGGGGGCCGCTCCTACGAGCAGTACTTC. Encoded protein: CASSRLPLEGGRSYEQYF.